The 9 T cell receptor beta chains listed next were all sequenced from one sample in a study of shared clonotypes between healthy human individuals. Libraries were prepared by immunoSEQ multiplex PCR; TCRdb keeps only in-frame clonotypes and omits some of them. The sample lists a few hundred thousand clones; around 77% were seen once. What was sequenced was PBMCs. Receptors originate from a woman aged 40 to 50 in good health. Some clones in this sample may be carry-over from other donors' samples.

In the case of this clone: This likely stems from a read error, as it lies one base from a far larger clone. The CDR3 loop reads CASQRDSYEQYF. In DNA form, the CDR3 reads TGTGCCAGCCAGCGGGACTCCTACGAGCAGTACTTC. The chain carries TRBV2 and TRBJ2-7, with TRBD2 matching over 7 bases. CDR1 SNHLY and CDR2 FYNNEI come from the germline V gene. V lost 8 bases to trimming and J lost 0 bases; unmatched junction nucleotides: 1. The CDR3 is made up of 12 amino acids.

This clone was detected many times. Other nucleotide sequences in the sample specify the same CDR3. This chain joins TRBV5-1 and TRBJ2-5; TRBD2 matches 10 bases. This CDR3 contains 14 residues. Germline-derived CDR1 and CDR2 are SGHRS and YFSETQ. V dropped 6 bases and J dropped 5; count of bases not matched to a gene: 7. In DNA, the CDR3 is TGCGCCAGCAAACGAGCGGGAGGGTCGGAGACCCAGTACTTC. Its protein product is CASKRAGGSETQYF. Full variable domain (missing parts from reference TRBV5-1 and TRBJ2-5): KAGVTQTPRYLIKTRGQQVTLSCSPISGHRSVSWYQQTPGQGLQFLFEYFSETQRNKGNFPGRFSGRQFSNSRSEMNVSTLELGDSALYLCASKRAGGSETQYFGPGTRLLVL.

Regarding this clone: A single base is all that separates this from a far larger clone, so a read error is likely. The chain recombines TRBV27 with TRBJ2-7; D is unresolved. Germline CDR1 is MNHEY and CDR2 is SMNVEV (reference sequence). This CDR3 contains 12 residues. In DNA, the CDR3 is TGTGCCGGCAGTCCTACTGGCTACGAGCAGTACTTC. It encodes CAGSPTGYEQYF.

V and J are TRBV7-2 and TRBJ2-5; a possible D gene is TRBD2 (6 bases). The CDR3 runs to 13 residues. Germline loops: CDR1 SGHTA, CDR2 FQGNSA. Trimming took off 3 bases at V and 5 bases at J, with 10 bases between the two ends. The CDR3, as DNA: TGTGCCAGCAGCTTGACTAGATACGAGACCCAGTACTTC. This sequence encodes CASSLTRYETQYF.

The chain links TRBV30 to TRBJ1-2; 8 nucleotides agree with TRBD1. The junction had 3 bases not matched to a gene; V was cut back by 3 bases and J by 3 bases. The CDR3 is 13 residues long. CDR1 and CDR2 (germline): GTSNPN, SVGIG (reference sequence). DNA of the CDR3: TGTGCCTGGAGGCAGGGGGCTCACTATGGCTACACCTTC. It yields the protein CAWRQGAHYGYTF.

This clone was observed a few times. The chain employs TRBV6-1 and TRBJ2-1; 7 bases agree with TRBD1. The CDR3 length is 15 residues. V lost 5 bases to trimming and J lost 3 bases; unmatched junction nucleotides: 7. Germline V gene lookup returns CDR1 MNHNS and CDR2 SASEGT. The CDR3 DNA is TGTGCCAGCAGTCCCTCGGGGACAGACTACAATGAGCAGTTCTTC. As protein: CASSPSGTDYNEQFF.

This chain connects TRBV19 to TRBJ2-5, with TRBD1 identical over 8 bases. The J call could be wrong; TRBJ2-7 is a better fit for the DNA end. Germline CDR1 LNHDA, CDR2 SQIVND (reference sequence). The CDR3 totals 14 residues. CDR3 sequence reads: CASSSGTGPYEQYF. The CDR3 bases are TGTGCCAGTAGTTCCGGGACAGGCCCATACGAGCAGTACTTC.

Within the sample, this clone is medium-sized. Additional DNA sequences in this sample encode the identical CDR3. The J gene is TRBJ1-1, the V gene TRBV28; 7 bases agree with TRBD1. Trimming took 6 bases from V and 2 from J; bases not matched to a gene: 6. In germline, CDR1 is MDHEN, CDR2 SYDVKM. The CDR3 totals 14 residues. The CDR3 region is CASRVGQTNTEAFF. The CDR3 nucleotides read TGTGCCAGCAGGGTGGGACAGACCAACACTGAAGCTTTCTTT.

This clone has just a few counts. This sequence joins TRBV7-2 and TRBJ1-2; D uncertain. CDR3 length: 13 residues. V dropped 6 bases and J dropped 5 bases, with 13 bases sitting between them. Germline CDR1 SGHTA, CDR2 FQGNSA. The CDR3: CASSDRELYGYTF. CDR3 DNA sequence: TGTGCCAGCAGTGACCGGGAGTTGTATGGCTACACCTTC.